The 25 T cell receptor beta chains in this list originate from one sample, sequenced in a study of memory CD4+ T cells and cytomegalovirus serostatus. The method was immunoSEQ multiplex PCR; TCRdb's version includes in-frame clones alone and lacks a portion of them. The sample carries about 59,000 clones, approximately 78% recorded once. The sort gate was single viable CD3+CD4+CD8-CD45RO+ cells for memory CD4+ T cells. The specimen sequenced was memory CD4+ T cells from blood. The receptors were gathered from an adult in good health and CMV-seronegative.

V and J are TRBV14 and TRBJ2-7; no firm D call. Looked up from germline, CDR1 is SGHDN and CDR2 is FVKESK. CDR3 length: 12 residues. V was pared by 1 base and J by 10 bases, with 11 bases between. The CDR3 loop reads CASSQGRTFQYF. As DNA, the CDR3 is TGTGCCAGCAGCCAAGGTAGAACGTTCCAGTACTTC.

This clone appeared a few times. CDR3 protein: CASSGGSYEQYF. The CDR3 nucleotides read TGTGCCAGCAGCGGCGGGAGCTACGAGCAGTACTTC. The chain employs TRBV7-9 and TRBJ2-7; 7 nucleotides line up with TRBD2. Germline V gene sequence: CDR1 SEHNR, CDR2 FQNEAQ (reference sequence). The CDR3 totals 12 residues. J gave up 3 bases and V 5 bases, and 1 base lay outside the gene matches. The entire variable domain, with the rest obtained from reference TRBV7-9 and TRBJ2-7, is as follows: DTGVSQNPRHKITKRGQNVTFRCDPISEHNRLYWYRQTLGQGPEFLTYFQNEAQLEKSRLLSDRFSAERPKGSFSTLEIQRTEQGDSAMYLCASSGGSYEQYFGPGTRLTVT.

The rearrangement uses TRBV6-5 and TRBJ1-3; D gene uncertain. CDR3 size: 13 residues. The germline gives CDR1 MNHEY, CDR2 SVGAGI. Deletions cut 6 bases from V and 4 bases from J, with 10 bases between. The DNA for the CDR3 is TGTGCCAGCAGGCTTGTTGGGGGAAACACCATATATTTT. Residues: CASRLVGGNTIYF.

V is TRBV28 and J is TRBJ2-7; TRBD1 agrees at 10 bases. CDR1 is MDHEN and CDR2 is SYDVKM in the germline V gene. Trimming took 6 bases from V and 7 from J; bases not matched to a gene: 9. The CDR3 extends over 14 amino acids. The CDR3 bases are TGTGCCAGCAGCGCCGGGACAGGGGTGAAGGAGCAGTACTTC. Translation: CASSAGTGVKEQYF.

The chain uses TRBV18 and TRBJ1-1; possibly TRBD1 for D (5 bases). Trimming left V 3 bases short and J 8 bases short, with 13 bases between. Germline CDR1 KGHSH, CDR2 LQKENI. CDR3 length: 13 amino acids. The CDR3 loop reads CASSPWDVREAFF. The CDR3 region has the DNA TGTGCCAGCTCACCCTGGGACGTTCGGGAAGCTTTCTTT.

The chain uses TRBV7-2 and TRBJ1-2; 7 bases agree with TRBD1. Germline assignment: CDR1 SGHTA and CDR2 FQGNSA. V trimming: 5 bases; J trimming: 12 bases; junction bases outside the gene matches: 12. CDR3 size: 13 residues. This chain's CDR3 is CASSHVRDRAHTF. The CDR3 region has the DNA TGTGCCAGCAGCCACGTCCGAGACAGGGCCCACACCTTC.

In DNA, the CDR3 is TGTGCCAGTATAAGGCTGACAGGGTACACTGAAGCTTTCTTT. It translates to CASIRLTGYTEAFF. The chain employs TRBV19 and TRBJ1-1, with 7 bases that match TRBD1. The trim removed 7 bases at V and 3 bases at J, leaving 8 bases unmatched. CDR1 is LNHDA, CDR2 SQIVND, per germline (reference sequence). The CDR3 consists of 14 residues.

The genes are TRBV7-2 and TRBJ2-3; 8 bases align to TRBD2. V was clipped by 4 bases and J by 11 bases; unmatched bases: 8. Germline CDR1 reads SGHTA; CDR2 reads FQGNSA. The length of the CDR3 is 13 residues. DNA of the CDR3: TGTGCCAGCAGCTCCGTAGCGGGACGGGTGCAGTATTTT. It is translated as CASSSVAGRVQYF. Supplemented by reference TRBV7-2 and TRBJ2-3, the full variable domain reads GAGVSQSPSNKVTEKGKDVELRCDPISGHTALYWYRQSLGQGLEFLIYFQGNSAPDKSGLPSDRFSAERTGGSVSTLTIQRTQQEDSAVYLCASSSVAGRVQYFGPGTRLTVL.

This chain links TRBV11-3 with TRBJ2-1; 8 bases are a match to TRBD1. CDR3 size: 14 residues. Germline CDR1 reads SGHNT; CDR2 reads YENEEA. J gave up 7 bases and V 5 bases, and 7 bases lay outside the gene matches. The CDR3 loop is CASSPQGAENEQFF. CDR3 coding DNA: TGTGCCAGCAGCCCCCAGGGGGCGGAAAATGAGCAGTTCTTC.

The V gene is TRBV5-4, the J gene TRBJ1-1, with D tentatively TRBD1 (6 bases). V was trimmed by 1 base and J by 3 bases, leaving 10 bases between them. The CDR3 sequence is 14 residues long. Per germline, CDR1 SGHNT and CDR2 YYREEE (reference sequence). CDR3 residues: CASSLWGADTEAFF. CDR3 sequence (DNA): TGTGCCAGCAGCTTGTGGGGGGCGGACACTGAAGCTTTCTTT.

The CDR3 sequence is CASSQQVYGANVLTF. CDR3 bases: TGTGCCAGCAGCCAACAGGTTTATGGGGCCAACGTCCTGACTTTC. The chain is built from TRBV5-5 and TRBJ2-6; D is possibly TRBD1 (5 bases). V gave up 4 bases and J gave up 3 bases, with 11 bases separating them. This CDR3 is built from 15 residues. Germline-derived CDR1 and CDR2 are SGHKS and YYEKEE (reference sequence).

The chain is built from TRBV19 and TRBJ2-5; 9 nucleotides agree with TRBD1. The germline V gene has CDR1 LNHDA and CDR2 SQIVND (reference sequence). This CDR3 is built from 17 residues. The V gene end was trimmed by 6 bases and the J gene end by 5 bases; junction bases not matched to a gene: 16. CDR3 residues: CASRPRTGAVRWETQYF. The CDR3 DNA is TGTGCCAGTAGACCTCGGACAGGGGCTGTTCGATGGGAGACCCAGTACTTC.

In nucleotides, the CDR3 is TGTGCCAGCAGTCCACGACGAGGCCTCCACTTT. Protein sequence: CASSPRRGLHF. This chain connects TRBV28 to TRBJ1-6; D gene uncertain. Per the germline V gene, CDR1 is MDHEN and CDR2 is SYDVKM. This CDR3 is 11 amino acids long. Trimming left V 5 bases short and J 15 bases short, with 11 bases between.

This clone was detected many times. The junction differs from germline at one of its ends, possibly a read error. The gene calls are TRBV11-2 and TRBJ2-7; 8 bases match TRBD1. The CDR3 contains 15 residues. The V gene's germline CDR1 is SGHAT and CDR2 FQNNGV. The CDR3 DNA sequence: TGTGCCAGCAGCTCCGTCCGGGACAGGCGGTTCCAGTTCCTCTTC. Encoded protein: CASSSVRDRRFQFLF.

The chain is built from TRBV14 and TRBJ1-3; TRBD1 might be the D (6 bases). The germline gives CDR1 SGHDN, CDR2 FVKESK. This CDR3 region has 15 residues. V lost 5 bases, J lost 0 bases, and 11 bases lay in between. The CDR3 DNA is TGTGCCAGCAGCAGAAGACAGGCCTCTGGAAACACCATATATTTT. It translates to CASSRRQASGNTIYF.

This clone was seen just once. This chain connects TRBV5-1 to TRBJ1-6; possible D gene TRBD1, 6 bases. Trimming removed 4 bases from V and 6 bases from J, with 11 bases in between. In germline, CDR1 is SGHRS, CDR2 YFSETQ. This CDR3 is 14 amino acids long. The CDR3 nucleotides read TGCGCCAGCAGCCCAGGGGACGGTAATTCACCCCTCCACTTT. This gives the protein CASSPGDGNSPLHF.

The CDR3 coding sequence is TGTGCCAGCAGCTTATCAGGCGCCGGCGTAATTCAGCCCCAGCATTTT. It is translated as CASSLSGAGVIQPQHF. The chain is built from TRBV7-9 and TRBJ1-5, with D unresolved. The V gene's germline CDR1 is SEHNR and CDR2 FQNEAQ (reference sequence). V was pared by 2 bases and J by 6 bases, with 17 bases between. The CDR3 extends over 16 amino acids.

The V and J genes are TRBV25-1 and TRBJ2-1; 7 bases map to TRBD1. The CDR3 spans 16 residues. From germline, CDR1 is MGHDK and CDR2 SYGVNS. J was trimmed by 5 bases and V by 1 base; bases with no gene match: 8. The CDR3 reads CASSEWDRSTNNEQFF. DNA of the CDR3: TGTGCCAGCAGTGAATGGGACAGAAGCACAAACAATGAGCAGTTCTTC.

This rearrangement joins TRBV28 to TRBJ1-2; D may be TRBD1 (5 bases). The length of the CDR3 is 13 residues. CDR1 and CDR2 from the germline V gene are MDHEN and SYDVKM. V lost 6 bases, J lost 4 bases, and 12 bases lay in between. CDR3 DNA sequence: TGTGCCAGCAGCAGGGTTAGTGGCTATGGCTACACCTTC. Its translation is CASSRVSGYGYTF.

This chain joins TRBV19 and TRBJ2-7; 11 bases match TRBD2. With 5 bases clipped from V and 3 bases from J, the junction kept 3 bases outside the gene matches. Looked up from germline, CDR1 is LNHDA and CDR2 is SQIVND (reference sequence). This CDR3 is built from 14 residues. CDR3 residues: CASSAGTSGYEQYF. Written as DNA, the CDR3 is TGTGCCAGTAGTGCCGGGACTAGCGGCTACGAGCAGTACTTC.

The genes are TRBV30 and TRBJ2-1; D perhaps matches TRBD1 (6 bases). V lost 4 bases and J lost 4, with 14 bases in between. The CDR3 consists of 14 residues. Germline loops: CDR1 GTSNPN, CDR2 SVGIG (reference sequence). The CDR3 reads CAWKRGTPYNEQFF. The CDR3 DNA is TGTGCCTGGAAACGTGGGACACCTTACAATGAGCAGTTCTTC.

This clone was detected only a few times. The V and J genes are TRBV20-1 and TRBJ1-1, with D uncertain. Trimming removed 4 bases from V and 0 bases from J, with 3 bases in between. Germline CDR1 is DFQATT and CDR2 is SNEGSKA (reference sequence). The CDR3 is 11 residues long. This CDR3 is CSATVNTEAFF. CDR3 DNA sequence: TGCAGTGCTACTGTGAACACTGAAGCTTTCTTT.

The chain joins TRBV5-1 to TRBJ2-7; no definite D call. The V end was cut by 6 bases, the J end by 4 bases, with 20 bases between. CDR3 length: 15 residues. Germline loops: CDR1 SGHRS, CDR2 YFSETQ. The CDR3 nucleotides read TGCGCCAGCACCAAAAACTCGGCGGTACGGTACGAGCAGTACTTC. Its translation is CASTKNSAVRYEQYF.

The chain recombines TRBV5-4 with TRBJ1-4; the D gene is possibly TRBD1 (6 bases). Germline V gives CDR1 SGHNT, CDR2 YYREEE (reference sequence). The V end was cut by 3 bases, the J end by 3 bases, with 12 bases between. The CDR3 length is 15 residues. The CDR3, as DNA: TGTGCCAGCAGCTCACAGGGTGGGTCTAATGAAAAACTGTTTTTT. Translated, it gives CASSSQGGSNEKLFF.

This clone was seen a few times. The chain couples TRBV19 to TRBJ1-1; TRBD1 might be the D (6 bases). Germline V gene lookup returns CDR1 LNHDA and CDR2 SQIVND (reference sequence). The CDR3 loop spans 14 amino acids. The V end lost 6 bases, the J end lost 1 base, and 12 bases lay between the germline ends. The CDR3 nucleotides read TGTGCCAGTAGCCACGGACAGCAGAACACTGAAGCTTTCTTT. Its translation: CASSHGQQNTEAFF.